This record covers a single T cell receptor (beta chain). From the 5' RACE reads, TCRdb called clonotypes with MiXCR, one entry per CDR3 protein. The table includes hundreds of thousands of distinct CDR3 sequences, 15% detected once. This record comes from a study of T-cell memory formation after mild COVID-19. After removal of 6 bases from V and 7 bases from J, the junction contained 10 bases not matched to a gene. CDR1 LNHDA and CDR2 SQIVND come from the germline V gene (reference sequence). CDR3 size: 15 residues. Specimen: PBMCs or a T cell subset sorted from them (not recorded which). The chain recombines TRBV19 with TRBJ2-1; 9 nucleotides align to TRBD2. This sequence originates from a man aged 18 to 30 who had mild COVID-19 (a few samples of this study predate the infection). Cell type and time point are not known. The DNA for the CDR3 is TGTGCCAGTAGCCGCGAGCGGGGGGCGGGGAATGAGCAGTTCTTC. Its protein is CASSRERGAGNEQFF.